This T cell receptor (beta chain) derives from a study of radiotherapy plus CTLA-4 blockade in lung cancer. Background on the study: Disease control was achieved by 31% of patients, and objective responses by over 15%.

V was clipped by 0 bases and J by 0 bases, with 10 bases between them. Germline CDR1 and CDR2: SGHRS and YFSETQ. CDR3 length equals 16 residues. There are a few counts of this clone. TCRdb keeps only in-frame clones here, not all; method: immunoSEQ multiplex PCR. The sample lists 57,000 or so clones, 77% seen once, with 4% to 5% in the top ten. This specimen consisted of peripheral blood, obtained from a patient treated with radiotherapy plus ipilimumab. This clonotype was sampled from a human donor with non-small cell lung cancer who had a complete response to radiotherapy plus ipilimumab. The V call is TRBV5-1, the J call TRBJ1-3; the D is unclear. The CDR3 protein is CASSLVSGSSGNTIYF. DNA of the CDR3: TGCGCCAGCAGCTTGGTGTCCGGAAGCTCTGGAAACACCATATATTTT.